The subject of this entry is one T cell receptor (beta chain). Using immunoSEQ multiplex PCR, the repertoire was profiled, and TCRdb retains in-frame clones only, with some absent. The sample gives approximately 81,000 clones, more than 90% of which show up once; roughly 0.4% is in the top ten. The sample is drawn from a study of technical replicates of blood from a few donors. The CDR3 is 15 amino acids. V gave up 5 bases and J gave up 4 bases; unmatched junction bases: 10. Germline V gene sequence: CDR1 GTSNPN, CDR2 SVGIG (reference sequence). The chain joins TRBV30 to TRBJ2-7; 11 nucleotides match TRBD1. The specimen sequenced was T cells isolated from PBMCs. The sequence was obtained from a human donor in good health. The CDR3 DNA reads as TGTGCCTGGGACCGGGGGACAGGGGGGGTATACGAGCAGTACTTC. Its translation: CAWDRGTGGVYEQYF.